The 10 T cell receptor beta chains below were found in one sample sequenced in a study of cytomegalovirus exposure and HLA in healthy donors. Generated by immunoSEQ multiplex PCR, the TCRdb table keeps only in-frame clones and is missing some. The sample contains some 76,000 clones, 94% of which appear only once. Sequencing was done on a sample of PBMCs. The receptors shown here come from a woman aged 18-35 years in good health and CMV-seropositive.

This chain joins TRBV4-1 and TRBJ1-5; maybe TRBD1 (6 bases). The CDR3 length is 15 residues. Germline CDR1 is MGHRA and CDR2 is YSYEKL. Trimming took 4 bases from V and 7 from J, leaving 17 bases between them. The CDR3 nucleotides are TGCGCCAGCAGCCGGGAAAGACAGGATGGCCAGCCCCAGCATTTT. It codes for CASSRERQDGQPQHF.

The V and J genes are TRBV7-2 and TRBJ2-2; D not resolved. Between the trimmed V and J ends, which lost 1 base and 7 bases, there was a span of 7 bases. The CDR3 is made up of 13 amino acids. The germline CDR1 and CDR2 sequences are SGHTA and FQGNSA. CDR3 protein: CASSLGPGGELFF. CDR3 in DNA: TGTGCCAGCAGCTTAGGCCCCGGCGGGGAGCTGTTTTTT. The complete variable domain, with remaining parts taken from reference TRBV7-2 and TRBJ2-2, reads GAGVSQSPSNKVTEKGKDVELRCDPISGHTALYWYRQSLGQGLEFLIYFQGNSAPDKSGLPSDRFSAERTGGSVSTLTIQRTQQEDSAVYLCASSLGPGGELFFGEGSRLTVL.

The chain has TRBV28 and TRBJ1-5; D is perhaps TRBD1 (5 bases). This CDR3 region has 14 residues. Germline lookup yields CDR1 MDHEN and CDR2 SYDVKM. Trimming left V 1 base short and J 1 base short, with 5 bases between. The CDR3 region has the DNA TGTGCCAGCAGTTTATCAGGGAGCAATCAGCCCCAGCATTTT. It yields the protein CASSLSGSNQPQHF.

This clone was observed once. CDR3 in amino acids: CASSPRTSGRGRSSYEQYF. As DNA, the CDR3 is TGTGCCAGCTCACCGCGGACTAGCGGGAGGGGAAGAAGCTCCTACGAGCAGTACTTC. V is TRBV18 and J is TRBJ2-7; 15 positions agree with TRBD2. V lost 3 bases, J lost 0 bases, and 9 bases stayed unmatched. CDR3 length equals 19 residues. In germline, CDR1 is KGHSH, CDR2 LQKENI.

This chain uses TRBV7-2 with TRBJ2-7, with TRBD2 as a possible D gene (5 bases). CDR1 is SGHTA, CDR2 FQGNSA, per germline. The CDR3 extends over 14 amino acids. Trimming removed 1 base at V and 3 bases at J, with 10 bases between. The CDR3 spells CASSLVGESYEQYF. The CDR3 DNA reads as TGTGCCAGCAGCTTAGTGGGAGAAAGCTACGAGCAGTACTTC.

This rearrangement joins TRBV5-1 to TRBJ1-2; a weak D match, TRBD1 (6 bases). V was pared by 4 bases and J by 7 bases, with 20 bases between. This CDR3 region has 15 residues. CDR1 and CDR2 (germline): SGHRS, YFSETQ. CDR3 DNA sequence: TGCGCCAGCAGCGCCGGGACATCCTCGCCAAGTGGCTACACCTTC. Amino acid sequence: CASSAGTSSPSGYTF.

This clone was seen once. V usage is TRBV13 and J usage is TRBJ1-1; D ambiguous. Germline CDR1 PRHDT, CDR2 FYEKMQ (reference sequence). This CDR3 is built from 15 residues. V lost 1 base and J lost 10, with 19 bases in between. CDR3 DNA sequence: TGTGCCAGCAGCTTAGTGCGTTCCGCCCGGTTTCGAGCTTTCTTT. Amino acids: CASSLVRSARFRAFF.

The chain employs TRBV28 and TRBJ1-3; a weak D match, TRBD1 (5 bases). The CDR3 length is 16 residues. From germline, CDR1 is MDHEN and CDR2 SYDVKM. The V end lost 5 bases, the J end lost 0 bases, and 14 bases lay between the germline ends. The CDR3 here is CASSAGRTGSGNTIYF. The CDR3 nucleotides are TGTGCCAGCAGTGCGGGACGGACCGGCTCTGGAAACACCATATATTTT.

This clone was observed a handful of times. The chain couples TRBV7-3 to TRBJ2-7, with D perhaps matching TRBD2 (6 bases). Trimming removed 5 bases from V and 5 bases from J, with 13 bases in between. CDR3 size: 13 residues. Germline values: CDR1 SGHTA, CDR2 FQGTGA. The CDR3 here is CASSPGGDDEQYF. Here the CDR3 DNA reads TGTGCCAGCAGCCCCGGGGGTGACGACGAGCAGTACTTC.

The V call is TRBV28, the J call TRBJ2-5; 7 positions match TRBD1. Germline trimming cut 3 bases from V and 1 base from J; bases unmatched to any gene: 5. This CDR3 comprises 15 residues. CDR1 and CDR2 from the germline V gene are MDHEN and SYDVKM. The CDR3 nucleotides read TGTGCCAGCAGTTTGGCTGGGGACAGCCAAGAGACCCAGTACTTC. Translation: CASSLAGDSQETQYF.